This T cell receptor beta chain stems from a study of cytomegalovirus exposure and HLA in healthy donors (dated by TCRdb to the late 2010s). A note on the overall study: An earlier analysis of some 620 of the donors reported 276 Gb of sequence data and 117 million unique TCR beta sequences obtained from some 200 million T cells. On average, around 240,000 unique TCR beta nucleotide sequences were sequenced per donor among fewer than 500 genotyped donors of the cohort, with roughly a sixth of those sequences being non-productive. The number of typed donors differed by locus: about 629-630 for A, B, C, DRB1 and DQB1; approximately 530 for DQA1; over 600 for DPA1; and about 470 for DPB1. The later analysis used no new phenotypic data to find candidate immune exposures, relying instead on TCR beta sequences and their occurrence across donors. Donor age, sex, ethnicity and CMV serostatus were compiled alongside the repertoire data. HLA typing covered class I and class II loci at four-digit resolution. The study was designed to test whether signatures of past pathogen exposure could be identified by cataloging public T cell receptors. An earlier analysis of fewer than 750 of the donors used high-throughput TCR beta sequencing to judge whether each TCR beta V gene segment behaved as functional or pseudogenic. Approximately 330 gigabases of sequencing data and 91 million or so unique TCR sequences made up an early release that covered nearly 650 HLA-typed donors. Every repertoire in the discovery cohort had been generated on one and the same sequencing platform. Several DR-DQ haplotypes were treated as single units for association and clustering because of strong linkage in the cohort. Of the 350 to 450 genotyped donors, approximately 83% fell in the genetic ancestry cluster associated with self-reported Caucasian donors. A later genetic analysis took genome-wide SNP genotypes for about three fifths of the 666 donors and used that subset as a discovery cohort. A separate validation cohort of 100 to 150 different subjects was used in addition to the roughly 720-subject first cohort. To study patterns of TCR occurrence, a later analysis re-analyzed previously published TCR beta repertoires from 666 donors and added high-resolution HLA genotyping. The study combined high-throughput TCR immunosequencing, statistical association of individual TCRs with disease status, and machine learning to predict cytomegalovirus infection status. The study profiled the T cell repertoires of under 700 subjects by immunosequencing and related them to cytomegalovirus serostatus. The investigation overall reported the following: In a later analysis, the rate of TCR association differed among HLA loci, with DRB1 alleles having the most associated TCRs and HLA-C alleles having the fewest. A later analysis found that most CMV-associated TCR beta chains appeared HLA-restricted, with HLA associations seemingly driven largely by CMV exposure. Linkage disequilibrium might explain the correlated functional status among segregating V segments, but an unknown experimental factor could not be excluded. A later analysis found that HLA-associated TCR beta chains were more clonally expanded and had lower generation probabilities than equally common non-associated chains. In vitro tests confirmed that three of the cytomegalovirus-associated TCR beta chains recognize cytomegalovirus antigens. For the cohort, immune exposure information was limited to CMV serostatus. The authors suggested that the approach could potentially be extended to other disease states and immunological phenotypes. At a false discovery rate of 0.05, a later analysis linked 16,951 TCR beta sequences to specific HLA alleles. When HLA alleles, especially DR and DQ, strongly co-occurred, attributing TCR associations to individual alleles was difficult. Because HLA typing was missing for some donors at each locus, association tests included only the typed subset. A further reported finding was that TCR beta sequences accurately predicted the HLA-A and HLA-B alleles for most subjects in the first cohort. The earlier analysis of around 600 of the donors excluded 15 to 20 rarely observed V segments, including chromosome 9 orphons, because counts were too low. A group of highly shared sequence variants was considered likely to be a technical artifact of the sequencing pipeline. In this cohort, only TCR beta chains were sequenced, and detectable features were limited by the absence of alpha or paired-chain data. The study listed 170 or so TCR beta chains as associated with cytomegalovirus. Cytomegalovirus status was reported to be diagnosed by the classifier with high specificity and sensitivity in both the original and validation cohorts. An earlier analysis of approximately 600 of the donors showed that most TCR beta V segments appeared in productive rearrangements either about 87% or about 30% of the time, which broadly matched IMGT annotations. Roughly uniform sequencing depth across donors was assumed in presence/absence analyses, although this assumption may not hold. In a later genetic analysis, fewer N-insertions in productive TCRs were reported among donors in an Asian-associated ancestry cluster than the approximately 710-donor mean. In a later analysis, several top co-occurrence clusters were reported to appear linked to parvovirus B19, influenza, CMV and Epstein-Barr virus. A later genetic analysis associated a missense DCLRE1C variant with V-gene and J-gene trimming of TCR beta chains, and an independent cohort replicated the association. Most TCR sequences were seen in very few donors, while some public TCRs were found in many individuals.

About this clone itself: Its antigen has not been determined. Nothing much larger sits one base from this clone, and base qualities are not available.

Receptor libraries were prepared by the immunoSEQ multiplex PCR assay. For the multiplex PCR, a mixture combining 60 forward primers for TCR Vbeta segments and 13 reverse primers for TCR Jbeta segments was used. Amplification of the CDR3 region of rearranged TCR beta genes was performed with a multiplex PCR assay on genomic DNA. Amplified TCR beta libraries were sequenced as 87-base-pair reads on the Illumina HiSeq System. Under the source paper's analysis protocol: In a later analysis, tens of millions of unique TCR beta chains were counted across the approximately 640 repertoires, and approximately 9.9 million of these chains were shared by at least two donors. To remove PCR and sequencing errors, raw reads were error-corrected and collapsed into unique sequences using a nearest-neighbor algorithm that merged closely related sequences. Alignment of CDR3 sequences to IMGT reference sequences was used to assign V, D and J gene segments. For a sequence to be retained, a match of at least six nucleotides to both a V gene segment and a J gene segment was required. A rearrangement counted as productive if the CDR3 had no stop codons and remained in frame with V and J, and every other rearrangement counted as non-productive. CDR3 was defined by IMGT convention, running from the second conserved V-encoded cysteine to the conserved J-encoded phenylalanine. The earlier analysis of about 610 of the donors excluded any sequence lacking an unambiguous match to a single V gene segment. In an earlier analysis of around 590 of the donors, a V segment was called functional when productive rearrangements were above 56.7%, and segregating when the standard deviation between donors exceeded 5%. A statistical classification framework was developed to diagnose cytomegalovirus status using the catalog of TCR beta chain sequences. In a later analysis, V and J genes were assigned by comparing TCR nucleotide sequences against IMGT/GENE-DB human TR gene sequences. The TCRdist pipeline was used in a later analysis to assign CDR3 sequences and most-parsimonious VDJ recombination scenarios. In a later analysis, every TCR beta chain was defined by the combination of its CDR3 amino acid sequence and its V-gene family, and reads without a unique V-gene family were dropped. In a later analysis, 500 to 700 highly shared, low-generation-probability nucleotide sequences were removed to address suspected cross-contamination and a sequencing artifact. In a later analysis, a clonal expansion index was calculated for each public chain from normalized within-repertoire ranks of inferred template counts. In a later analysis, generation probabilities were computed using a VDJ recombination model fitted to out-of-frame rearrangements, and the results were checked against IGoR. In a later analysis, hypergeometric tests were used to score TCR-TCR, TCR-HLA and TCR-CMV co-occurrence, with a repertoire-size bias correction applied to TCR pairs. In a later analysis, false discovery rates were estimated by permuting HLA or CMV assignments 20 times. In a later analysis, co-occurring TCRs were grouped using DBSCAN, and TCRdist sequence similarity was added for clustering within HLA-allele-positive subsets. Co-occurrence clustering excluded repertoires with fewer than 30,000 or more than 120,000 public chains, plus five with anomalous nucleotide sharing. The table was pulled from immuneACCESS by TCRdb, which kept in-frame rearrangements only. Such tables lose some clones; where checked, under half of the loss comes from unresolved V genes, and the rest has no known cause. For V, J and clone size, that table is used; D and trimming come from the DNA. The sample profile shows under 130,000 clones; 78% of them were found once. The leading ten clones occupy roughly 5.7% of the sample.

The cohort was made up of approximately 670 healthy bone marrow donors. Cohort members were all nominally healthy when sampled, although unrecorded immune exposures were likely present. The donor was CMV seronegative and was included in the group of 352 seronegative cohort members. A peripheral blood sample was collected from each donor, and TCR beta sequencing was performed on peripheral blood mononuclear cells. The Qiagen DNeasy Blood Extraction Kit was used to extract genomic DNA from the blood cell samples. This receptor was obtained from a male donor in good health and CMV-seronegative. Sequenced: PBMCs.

The nucleotides are TGTGCCAGCAGCCCAGGGGGTACTGACGAAAAACTGTTTTTT. It encodes CASSPGGTDEKLFF. The sequence links TRBV5-4 to TRBJ1-4, and 7 junctional nucleotides match TRBD1. The CDR1 and CDR2 encoded by the germline V gene (reference sequence) are SGHNT and YYREEE. Unmatched junction bases come to 8, with V trimmed by 4 bases and J by 8 bases. The CDR3 covers 14 residues, taking in both the cysteine and the phenylalanine. Only the CDR3 DNA is retained, 42 bases long and in frame from the first base.